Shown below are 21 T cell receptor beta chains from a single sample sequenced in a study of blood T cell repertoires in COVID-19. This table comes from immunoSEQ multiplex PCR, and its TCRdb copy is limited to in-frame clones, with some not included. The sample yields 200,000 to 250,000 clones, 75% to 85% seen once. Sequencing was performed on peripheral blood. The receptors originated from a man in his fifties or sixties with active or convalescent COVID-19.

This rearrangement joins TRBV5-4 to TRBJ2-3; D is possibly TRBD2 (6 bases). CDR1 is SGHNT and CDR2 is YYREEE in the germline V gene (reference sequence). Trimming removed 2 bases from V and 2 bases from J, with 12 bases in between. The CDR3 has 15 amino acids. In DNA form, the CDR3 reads TGTGCCAGCAGCTTAAGGCGGGACCACACAGATACGCAGTATTTT. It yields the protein CASSLRRDHTDTQYF.

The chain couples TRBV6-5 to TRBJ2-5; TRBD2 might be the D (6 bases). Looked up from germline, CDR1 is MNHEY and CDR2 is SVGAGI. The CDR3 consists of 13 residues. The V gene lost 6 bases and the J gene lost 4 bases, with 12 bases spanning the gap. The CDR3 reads CASSRLGGETQYF. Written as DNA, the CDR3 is TGTGCCAGCAGCCGGTTGGGGGGAGAGACCCAGTACTTC.

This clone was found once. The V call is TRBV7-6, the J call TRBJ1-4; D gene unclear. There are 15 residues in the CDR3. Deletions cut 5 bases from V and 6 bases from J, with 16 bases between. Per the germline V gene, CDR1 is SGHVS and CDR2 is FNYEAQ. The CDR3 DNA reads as TGTGCCAGCAGCCCTGGAGGCAGGAGAGATGAAAAACTGTTTTTT. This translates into CASSPGGRRDEKLFF.

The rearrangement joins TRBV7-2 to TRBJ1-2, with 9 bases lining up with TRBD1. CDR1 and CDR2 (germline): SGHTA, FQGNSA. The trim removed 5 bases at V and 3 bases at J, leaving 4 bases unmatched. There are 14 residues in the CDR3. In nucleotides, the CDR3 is TGTGCCAGCAGCCCGACAGGGGGGTACTATGGCTACACCTTC. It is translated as CASSPTGGYYGYTF.

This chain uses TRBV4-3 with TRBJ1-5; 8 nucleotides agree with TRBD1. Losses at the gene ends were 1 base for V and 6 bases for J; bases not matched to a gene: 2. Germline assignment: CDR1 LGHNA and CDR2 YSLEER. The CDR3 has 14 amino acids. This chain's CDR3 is CASSQAGGCQPQHF. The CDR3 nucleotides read TGCGCCAGCAGCCAAGCAGGGGGCTGTCAGCCCCAGCATTTT.

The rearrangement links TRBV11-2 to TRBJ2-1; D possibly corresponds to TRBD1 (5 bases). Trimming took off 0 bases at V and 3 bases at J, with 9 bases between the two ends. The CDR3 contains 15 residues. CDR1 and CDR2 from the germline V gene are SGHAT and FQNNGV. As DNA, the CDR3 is TGTGCCAGCAGCTTAGAAGGGGTCCTCTACAATGAGCAGTTCTTC. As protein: CASSLEGVLYNEQFF.

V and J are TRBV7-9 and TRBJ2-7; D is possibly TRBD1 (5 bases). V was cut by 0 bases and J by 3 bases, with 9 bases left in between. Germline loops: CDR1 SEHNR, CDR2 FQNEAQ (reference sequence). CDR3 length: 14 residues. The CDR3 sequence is CASSLAGVDYEQYF. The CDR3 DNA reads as TGTGCCAGCAGCTTAGCAGGGGTGGACTACGAGCAGTACTTC.

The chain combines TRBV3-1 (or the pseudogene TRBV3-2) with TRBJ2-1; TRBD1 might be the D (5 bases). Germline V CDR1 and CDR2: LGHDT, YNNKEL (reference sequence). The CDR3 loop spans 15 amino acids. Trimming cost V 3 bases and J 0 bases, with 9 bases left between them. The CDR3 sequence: CASSQTVNSYNEQFF. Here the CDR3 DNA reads TGTGCCAGCAGCCAGACAGTTAACTCCTACAATGAGCAGTTCTTC.

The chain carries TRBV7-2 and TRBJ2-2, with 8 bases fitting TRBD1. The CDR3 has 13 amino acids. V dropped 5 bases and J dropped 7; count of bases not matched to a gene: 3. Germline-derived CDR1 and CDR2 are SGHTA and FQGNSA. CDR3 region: CASSTTGGGELFF. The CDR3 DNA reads TGTGCCAGCAGCACTACAGGGGGCGGGGAGCTGTTTTTT. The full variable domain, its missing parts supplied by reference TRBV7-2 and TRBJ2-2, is GAGVSQSPSNKVTEKGKDVELRCDPISGHTALYWYRQSLGQGLEFLIYFQGNSAPDKSGLPSDRFSAERTGGSVSTLTIQRTQQEDSAVYLCASSTTGGGELFFGEGSRLTVL.

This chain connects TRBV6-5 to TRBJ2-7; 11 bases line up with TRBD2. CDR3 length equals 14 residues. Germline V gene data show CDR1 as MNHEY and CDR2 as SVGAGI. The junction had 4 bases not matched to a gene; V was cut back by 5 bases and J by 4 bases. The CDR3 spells CASSTTSGSYEQYF. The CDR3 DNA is TGTGCCAGCAGTACAACTAGCGGGAGTTACGAGCAGTACTTC.

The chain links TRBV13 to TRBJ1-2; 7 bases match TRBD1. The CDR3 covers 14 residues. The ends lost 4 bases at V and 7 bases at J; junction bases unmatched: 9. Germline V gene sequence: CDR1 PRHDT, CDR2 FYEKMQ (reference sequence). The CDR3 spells CASSSGTGASGYTF. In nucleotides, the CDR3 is TGTGCCAGCAGCTCCGGAACAGGGGCGAGTGGCTACACCTTC. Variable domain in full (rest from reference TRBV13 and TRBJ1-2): AAGVIQSPRHLIKEKRETATLKCYPIPRHDTVYWYQQGPGQDPQFLISFYEKMQSDKGSIPDRFSAQQFSDYHSELNMSSLELGDSALYFCASSSGTGASGYTFGSGTRLTVV.

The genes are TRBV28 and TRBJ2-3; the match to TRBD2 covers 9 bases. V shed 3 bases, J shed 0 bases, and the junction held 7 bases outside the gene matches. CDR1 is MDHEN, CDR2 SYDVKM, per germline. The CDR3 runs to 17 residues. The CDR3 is CASSFGSGGISTDTQYF. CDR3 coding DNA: TGTGCCAGCAGTTTCGGGAGCGGGGGGATTAGCACAGATACGCAGTATTTT.

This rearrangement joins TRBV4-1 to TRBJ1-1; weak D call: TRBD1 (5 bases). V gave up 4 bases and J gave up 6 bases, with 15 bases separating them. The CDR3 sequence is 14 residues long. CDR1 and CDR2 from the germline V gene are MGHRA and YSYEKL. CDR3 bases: TGCGCCAGCAGCCGCGCAGGGTATACCGCTGAAGCTTTCTTT. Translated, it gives CASSRAGYTAEAFF.

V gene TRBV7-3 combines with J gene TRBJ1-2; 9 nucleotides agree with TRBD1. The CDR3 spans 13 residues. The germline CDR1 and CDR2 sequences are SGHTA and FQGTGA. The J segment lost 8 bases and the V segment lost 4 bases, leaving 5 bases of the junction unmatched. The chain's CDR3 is CASSSTGGVGYTF. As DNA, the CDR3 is TGTGCCAGCAGCTCTACAGGGGGCGTCGGCTACACCTTC. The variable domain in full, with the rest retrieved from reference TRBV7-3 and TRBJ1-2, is GAGVSQTPSNKVTEKGKYVELRCDPISGHTALYWYRQSLGQGPEFLIYFQGTGAADDSGLPNDRFFAVRPEGSVSTLKIQRTERGDSAVYLCASSSTGGVGYTFGSGTRLTVV.

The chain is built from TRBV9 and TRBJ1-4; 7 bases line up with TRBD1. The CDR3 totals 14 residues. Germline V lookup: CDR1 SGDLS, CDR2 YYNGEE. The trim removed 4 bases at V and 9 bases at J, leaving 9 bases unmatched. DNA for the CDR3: TGTGCCAGCAGCAGTGGACAGGTCGGGAAAAAACTGTTTTTT. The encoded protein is CASSSGQVGKKLFF.

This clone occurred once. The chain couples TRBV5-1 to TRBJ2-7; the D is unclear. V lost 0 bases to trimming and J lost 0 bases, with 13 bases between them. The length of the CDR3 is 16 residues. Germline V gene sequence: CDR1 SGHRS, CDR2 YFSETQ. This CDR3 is CASSLDSRVRSYEQYF. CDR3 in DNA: TGCGCCAGCAGCTTGGATAGTCGGGTCCGCTCCTACGAGCAGTACTTC.

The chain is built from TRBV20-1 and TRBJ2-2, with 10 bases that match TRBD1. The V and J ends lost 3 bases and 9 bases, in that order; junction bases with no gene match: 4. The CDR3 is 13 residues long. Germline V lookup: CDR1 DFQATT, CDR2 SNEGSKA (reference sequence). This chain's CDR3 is CSASRQGARELFF. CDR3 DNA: TGCAGTGCTAGTAGACAGGGGGCGCGGGAGCTGTTTTTT.

The CDR3, as DNA: TGCGCCAGCAGCCCCCGGGTCCTGGGCGAGCAGTACTTC. This codes for CASSPRVLGEQYF. This chain joins TRBV4-1 and TRBJ2-7; D is uncertain. This CDR3 contains 13 residues. CDR1 is MGHRA, CDR2 YSYEKL, per germline. Trimming shortened V by 4 bases and J by 6 bases, and 13 bases separated the two germline ends.

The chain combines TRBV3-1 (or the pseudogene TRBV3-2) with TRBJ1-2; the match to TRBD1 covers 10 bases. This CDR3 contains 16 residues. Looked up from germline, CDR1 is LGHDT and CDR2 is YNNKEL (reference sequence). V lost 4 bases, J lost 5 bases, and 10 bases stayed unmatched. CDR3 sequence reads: CASSPPRDRGLYGYTF. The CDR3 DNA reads TGTGCCAGCAGCCCCCCCCGGGACAGGGGACTTTATGGCTACACCTTC.

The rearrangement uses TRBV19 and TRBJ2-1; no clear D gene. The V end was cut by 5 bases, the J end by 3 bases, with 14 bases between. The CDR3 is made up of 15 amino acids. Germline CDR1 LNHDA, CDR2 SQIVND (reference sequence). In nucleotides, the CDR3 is TGTGCCAGTAGTCCCGCCCCGACTCTCTACAATGAGCAGTTCTTC. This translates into CASSPAPTLYNEQFF.

This chain's CDR3 is CASRTSGTYEQYF. CDR3 nucleotides: TGTGCCAGCAGGACTAGCGGGACCTACGAGCAGTACTTC. The chain is built from TRBV25-1 and TRBJ2-7, with 11 bases lining up with TRBD2. This CDR3 contains 13 residues. Germline CDR1 is MGHDK and CDR2 is SYGVNS. The V segment lost 6 bases and the J segment 2 bases; nucleotides outside the gene matches: 0.